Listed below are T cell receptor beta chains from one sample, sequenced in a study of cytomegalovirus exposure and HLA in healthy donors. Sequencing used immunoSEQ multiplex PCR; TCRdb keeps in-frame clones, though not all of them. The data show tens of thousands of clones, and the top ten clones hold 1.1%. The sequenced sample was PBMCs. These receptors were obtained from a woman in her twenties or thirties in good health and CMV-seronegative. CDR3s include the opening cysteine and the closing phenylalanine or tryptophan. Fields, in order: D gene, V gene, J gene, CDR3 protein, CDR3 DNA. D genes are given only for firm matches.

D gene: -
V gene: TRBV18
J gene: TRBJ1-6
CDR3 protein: CASSPPEGYNSPLHF
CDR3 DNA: TGTGCCAGCTCACCACCGGAGGGGTATAATTCACCCCTCCACTTT

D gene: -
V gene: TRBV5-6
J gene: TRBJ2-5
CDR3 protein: CASSSGVYQETQYF
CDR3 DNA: TGTGCCAGCAGCTCGGGAGTGTACCAAGAGACCCAGTACTTC

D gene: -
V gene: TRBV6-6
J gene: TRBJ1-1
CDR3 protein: CATRQINTEAFF
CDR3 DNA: TGTGCCACCAGACAGATCAACACTGAAGCTTTCTTT

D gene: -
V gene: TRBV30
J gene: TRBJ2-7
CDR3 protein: CAWPGRPGVHEQYF
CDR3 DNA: TGTGCCTGGCCGGGACGCCCGGGAGTCCACGAGCAGTACTTC

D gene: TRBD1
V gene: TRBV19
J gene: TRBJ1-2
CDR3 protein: CASSPDRGSYYGYTF
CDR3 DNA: TGTGCCAGTAGTCCCGACAGGGGGTCCTACTATGGCTACACCTTC

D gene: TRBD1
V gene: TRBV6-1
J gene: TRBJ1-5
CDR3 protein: CASSEVRDRVKGNQPQHF
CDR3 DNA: TGTGCCAGCAGTGAGGTCCGGGACAGGGTAAAGGGCAATCAGCCCCAGCATTTT

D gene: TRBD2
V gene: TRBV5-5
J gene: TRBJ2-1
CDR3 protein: CASSSLAVSYNEQFF
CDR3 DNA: TGTGCCAGCAGCTCCCTAGCGGTCTCCTACAATGAGCAGTTCTTC

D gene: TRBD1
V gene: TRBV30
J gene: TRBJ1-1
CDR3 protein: CAWSTGTGVLAFF
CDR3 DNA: TGTGCCTGGAGTACCGGGACAGGGGTTTTGGCTTTCTTT

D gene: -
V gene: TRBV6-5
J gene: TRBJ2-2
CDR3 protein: CASSPRGKNTGELFF
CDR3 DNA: TGTGCCAGCAGTCCCCGGGGGAAGAACACCGGGGAGCTGTTTTTT

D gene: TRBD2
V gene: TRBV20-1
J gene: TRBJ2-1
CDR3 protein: CSVAGDNEQFF
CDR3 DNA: TGCAGTGTAGCGGGGGACAATGAGCAGTTCTTC

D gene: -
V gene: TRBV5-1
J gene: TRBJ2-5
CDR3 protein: CASSLGLGNRYQETQYF
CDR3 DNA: TGCGCCAGCAGCTTGGGACTAGGTAACAGGTACCAAGAGACCCAGTACTTC

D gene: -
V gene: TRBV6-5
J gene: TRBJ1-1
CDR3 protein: CASSYARMTSRGEAFF
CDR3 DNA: TGTGCCAGCAGTTATGCCCGAATGACATCGCGGGGGGAAGCTTTCTTT

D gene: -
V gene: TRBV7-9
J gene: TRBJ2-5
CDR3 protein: CASGYGGGGETQYF
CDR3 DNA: TGTGCCAGCGGCTATGGCGGTGGCGGAGAGACCCAGTACTTC

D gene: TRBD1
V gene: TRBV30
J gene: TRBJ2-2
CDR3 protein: CAWSAGQGLTGELFF
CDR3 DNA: TGTGCCTGGAGCGCAGGACAGGGGCTCACCGGGGAGCTGTTTTTT

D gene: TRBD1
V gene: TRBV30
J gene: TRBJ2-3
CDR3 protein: CAWRETGATDTQYF
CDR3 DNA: TGTGCCTGGAGAGAGACAGGGGCCACAGATACGCAGTATTTT

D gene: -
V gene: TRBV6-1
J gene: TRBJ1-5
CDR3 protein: CASRSNPNQPQHF
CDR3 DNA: TGTGCCAGCAGGTCTAATCCCAATCAGCCCCAGCATTTT

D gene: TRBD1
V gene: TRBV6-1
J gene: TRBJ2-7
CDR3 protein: CASSEARDRVGYEQYF
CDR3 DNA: TGTGCCAGCAGTGAAGCCCGGGACAGGGTGGGCTACGAGCAGTACTTC

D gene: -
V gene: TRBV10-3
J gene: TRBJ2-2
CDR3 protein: CAISEDRTNTGELFF
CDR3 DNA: TGTGCCATCAGTGAAGACAGGACGAACACCGGGGAGCTGTTTTTT